This TCR beta chain appears in the sequencing data of a study of T cell responses to AZD1222 COVID-19 vaccine. Background on the study: The analysis combined second doses at about 4 or about 12 weeks. General study findings and limits: Of spike-specific TCRs, nearly half reportedly target regions left unmutated in variants. After the peak T cell response, and only then, were repertoires sampled. Increased Spike-specific TCR breadth and depth were observed after two AZD1222 doses.

Measured with immunoSEQ multiplex PCR; TCRdb has only the in-frame clones, and not every one. The sample consists of under 150,000 clones, 80% to 95% of them appearing once. The CDR3 extends over 15 amino acids. Trimming cost V 8 bases and J 8 bases; bases outside gene matches: 12. Germline V gene data show CDR1 as SQVTM and CDR2 as ANQGSEA. As for this clone: The antigen remains undetermined.

The sequenced sample was peripheral blood, obtained on day 0 of AZD1222 vaccination. This chain links TRBV29-1 with TRBJ2-1; TRBD2 aligns across 13 bases. The receptor comes from an adult in good health. The CDR3 coding sequence is TGCAGCATTGGGCGGACTAGCGGGAGTGGCGATGAGCAGTTCTTC. Its translation is CSIGRTSGSGDEQFF.